These 5 T cell receptor beta chains originate from one sample sequenced in a study of T cells in localized non-small cell lung cancer. Assay: immunoSEQ multiplex PCR; the TCRdb copy retains only in-frame clones and omits some. The table lists fewer than 45,000 clones, more than 85% of them singletons, with roughly 7.7% in the top ten. The sequencing used peripheral blood, collected before any cancer treatment. These receptor sequences come from a woman aged 18-49 years with stage III lung adenocarcinoma.

The V call is TRBV18, the J call TRBJ1-2; 10 positions match TRBD1. Germline values: CDR1 KGHSH, CDR2 LQKENI. The CDR3 has 13 amino acids. V gave up 6 bases and J gave up 6 bases; unmatched junction bases: 4. CDR3 loop: CASSLGQGDGYTF. For the CDR3, the DNA is TGTGCCAGCTCCCTCGGACAGGGGGATGGCTACACCTTC.

The chain uses TRBV7-6 and TRBJ2-2; no reliable D call. CDR1 is SGHVS and CDR2 is FNYEAQ in the germline V gene. This CDR3 region has 14 residues. Between the trimmed V and J ends, which lost 2 bases and 2 bases, there was a span of 6 bases. In DNA, the CDR3 is TGTGCCAGCAGCTTAATGTTTAACACCGGGGAGCTGTTTTTT. Its protein product is CASSLMFNTGELFF.

The genes are TRBV4-2 and TRBJ2-1, with 12 bases matching TRBD2. Germline V CDR1 and CDR2: LGHNA, YNFKEQ. The CDR3 is made up of 18 amino acids. After removal of 4 bases from V and 2 bases from J, the junction contained 9 bases not matched to a gene. The CDR3 DNA follows: TGTGCCAGCAGCCCTTCTAGGACTAGCGGGGACACCTACAATGAGCAGTTCTTC. As protein: CASSPSRTSGDTYNEQFF.

The chain is built from TRBV11-1 and TRBJ1-1; no clear D gene. CDR3 length: 14 amino acids. CDR1 is SGHAT, CDR2 FQDESV, per germline (reference sequence). With 4 bases removed from V and 0 bases from J, the gap between germline ends came to 9 bases. CDR3 loop: CASSSRSMNTEAFF. DNA for the CDR3: TGTGCCAGCAGCTCTCGGAGTATGAACACTGAAGCTTTCTTT. Full variable domain (outside the CDR3, taken from reference TRBV11-1 and TRBJ1-1): EAEVAQSPRYKITEKSQAVAFWCDPISGHATLYWYRQILGQGPELLVQFQDESVVDDSQLPKDRFSAERLKGVDSTLKIQPAELGDSAMYLCASSSRSMNTEAFFGQGTRLTVV.

The V call is TRBV5-1, the J call TRBJ1-5; 8 bases align to TRBD1. The V and J ends lost 4 bases and 4 bases, in that order; junction bases with no gene match: 10. The CDR3 spans 16 residues. Germline V gives CDR1 SGHRS, CDR2 YFSETQ. The CDR3 DNA is TGCGCCAGCAGCGCAACCGGGACAGGCTTAAATCAGCCCCAGCATTTT. Translated, it gives CASSATGTGLNQPQHF.